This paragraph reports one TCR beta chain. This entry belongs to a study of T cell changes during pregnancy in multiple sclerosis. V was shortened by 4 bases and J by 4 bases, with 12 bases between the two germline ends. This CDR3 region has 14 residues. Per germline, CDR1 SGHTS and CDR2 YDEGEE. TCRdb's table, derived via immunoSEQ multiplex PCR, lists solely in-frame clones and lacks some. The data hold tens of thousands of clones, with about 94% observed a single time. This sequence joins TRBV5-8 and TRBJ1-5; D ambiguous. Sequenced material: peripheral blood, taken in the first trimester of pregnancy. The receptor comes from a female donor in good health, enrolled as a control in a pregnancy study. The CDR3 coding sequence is TGTGCCAGCAGCCTCCGGACGGGAAATCAGCCCCAGCATTTT. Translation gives CASSLRTGNQPQHF.